One sample yielded the 3 T cell receptor beta chains listed below, sequenced in a study of blood T cell repertoires in COVID-19 (dated by TCRdb to about 2020). Libraries were prepared through the immunoSEQ multiplex PCR assay. Sourced from immuneACCESS, this table was stored by TCRdb with only in-frame sequences that have V and J called. A share of the clones is absent; for the studies checked, an unresolved V gene accounts for under half, and the remainder has no known explanation. In all, the sample holds approximately 230,000 clones, and around four fifths of those were seen once. The ten largest clonotypes hold less than 20% of the sample. Sequencing was carried out using peripheral blood. Every receptor here comes from a man under 40 with active or convalescent COVID-19.

The chain recombines TRBV6-5 with TRBJ2-7; TRBD1 is a possible D gene (6 bases). This CDR3 is built from 13 residues. CDR1 and CDR2 from the germline V gene are MNHEY and SVGAGI. V was shortened by 4 bases and J by 6 bases, with 13 bases between the two germline ends. This CDR3 is CASSSITGFEQYF. CDR3 sequence (DNA): TGTGCCAGCAGTTCGATAACAGGGTTCGAGCAGTACTTC.

V usage is TRBV3-1 (or the pseudogene TRBV3-2) and J usage is TRBJ2-3; the D gene is possibly TRBD2 (5 bases). The V gene lost 2 bases and the J gene lost 7 bases, with 10 bases spanning the gap. CDR3 size: 13 residues. The germline CDR1 and CDR2 sequences are LGHDT and YNNKEL (reference sequence). The CDR3 DNA reads as TGTGCCAGCAGCCAACTCGTAGCGAATACGCAGTATTTT. It specifies CASSQLVANTQYF.

The J gene is TRBJ1-5, the V gene TRBV19; 7 nucleotides line up with TRBD1. The V and J ends lost 5 bases and 5 bases, in that order; junction bases with no gene match: 6. CDR3 length: 14 amino acids. Germline lookup yields CDR1 LNHDA and CDR2 SQIVND (reference sequence). Written as DNA, the CDR3 is TGTGCCAGTAGTGCCCAGACAGGGCATCAGCCCCAGCATTTT. Its protein product is CASSAQTGHQPQHF.